This TCR beta chain came from a study of cytotoxic CD8 clonotypes in ibrutinib-treated CLL. V was pared by 3 bases and J by 6 bases, with 5 bases of the junction left unmatched. This CDR3 is built from 14 residues. Per germline, CDR1 LNHDA and CDR2 SQIVND (reference sequence). The protocol was immunoSEQ multiplex PCR, while the TCRdb copy is restricted to in-frame clones and leaves out a portion. The table includes around 140,000 clones, 77% detected once. The material sequenced was PBMCs, taken after 12 months of ibrutinib treatment. This sequence was found in a human donor with chronic lymphocytic leukemia. V is TRBV19 and J is TRBJ1-1; TRBD1 agrees at 9 bases. In nucleotides, the CDR3 is TGTGCCAGTAGTATTTGGACAGGGGAGGCTGAAGCTTTCTTT. This codes for CASSIWTGEAEAFF.